The 28 T cell receptor beta chains below all came from one sample that was sequenced in a study of cytomegalovirus exposure and HLA in healthy donors. PCR amplification relied on 60 Vbeta primers (plus 13 Jbeta primers). TCRdb keeps only in-frame clones here, not all; method: immunoSEQ multiplex PCR. The sample carries around 150,000 clones, approximately 91% recorded once. Sequencing used PBMCs. These receptors came from a woman between 35 and 50 years old in good health and CMV-seronegative.

V usage is TRBV6-1 and J usage is TRBJ2-1; D perhaps matches TRBD1 (5 bases). Germline CDR1 and CDR2: MNHNS and SASEGT. The V end lost 3 bases, the J end lost 6 bases, and 15 bases lay between the germline ends. This CDR3 is built from 15 residues. CDR3 in amino acids: CASSDPGKPPNEQFF. The DNA for the CDR3 is TGTGCCAGCAGTGATCCAGGGAAGCCCCCCAATGAGCAGTTCTTC.

The chain carries TRBV7-9 and TRBJ1-2, with D uncertain. Germline CDR1 reads SEHNR; CDR2 reads FQNEAQ (reference sequence). The CDR3 loop spans 13 amino acids. V gave up 4 bases and J gave up 9 bases, with 15 bases separating them. The CDR3 coding sequence is TGTGCCAGCAGCTCGGGGTTGGCTAGGAGCTACACCTTC. Translation gives CASSSGLARSYTF. Full variable domain (remainder filled in from reference TRBV7-9 and TRBJ1-2): DTGVSQNPRHKITKRGQNVTFRCDPISEHNRLYWYRQTLGQGPEFLTYFQNEAQLEKSRLLSDRFSAERPKGSFSTLEIQRTEQGDSAMYLCASSSGLARSYTFGSGTRLTVV.

The chain is built from TRBV27 and TRBJ1-2; D is unclear. The CDR3 sequence is 15 residues long. V was pared by 7 bases and J by 4 bases, with 19 bases between. Germline V gene sequence: CDR1 MNHEY, CDR2 SMNVEV (reference sequence). The DNA of the CDR3 is TGTGCCAGCACCCAAGCGGGCGGAACCTTCTATGGCTACACCTTC. Protein product: CASTQAGGTFYGYTF.

J is TRBJ1-4 and V is TRBV28; 9 bases map to TRBD1. CDR1 is MDHEN, CDR2 SYDVKM, per germline. CDR3 size: 14 residues. Trimming at V came to 5 bases and at J to 8 bases, leaving 6 bases not matched to a gene. The CDR3 here is CASSITGGWEKLFF. The DNA of the CDR3 is TGTGCCAGCAGTATAACAGGGGGCTGGGAAAAACTGTTTTTT.

The J gene is TRBJ2-5, the V gene TRBV5-8; the D gene is possibly TRBD2 (5 bases). The CDR3 spans 14 residues. Trimming took 0 bases from V and 6 from J, leaving 12 bases between them. Germline V gives CDR1 SGHTS, CDR2 YDEGEE. The CDR3 here is CASSLDAGPKTQYF. CDR3 nucleotides: TGTGCCAGCAGCTTGGATGCGGGTCCCAAGACCCAGTACTTC.

The V gene is TRBV4-2, the J gene TRBJ2-7, with D possibly matching TRBD2 (6 bases). The germline V gene encodes CDR1 LGHNA and CDR2 YNFKEQ. The CDR3 length is 14 residues. With 4 bases removed from V and 6 bases from J, the gap between germline ends came to 16 bases. The CDR3 nucleotides are TGTGCCAGCAGCCCACGGTCTAGCGCGGCCGAGCAGTACTTC. Its translation: CASSPRSSAAEQYF.

The V gene is TRBV19, the J gene TRBJ2-5; TRBD1 matches at 12 bases. The J call is in doubt because the DNA end fits TRBJ2-7 better. CDR1 is LNHDA and CDR2 is SQIVND in the germline V gene (reference sequence). CDR3 length: 18 residues. CDR3 protein: CASSIRRGQGAISYEQYF. The CDR3 nucleotides read TGTGCCAGTAGTATAAGGAGGGGACAGGGGGCCATTTCCTACGAGCAGTACTTC.

V and J are TRBV29-1 and TRBJ1-2; a weak D match, TRBD1 (5 bases). Looked up from germline, CDR1 is SQVTM and CDR2 is ANQGSEA. The CDR3 spans 15 residues. The V and J ends lost 0 bases and 5 bases respectively, with 16 bases between them. As DNA, the CDR3 is TGCAGCGTTGAAGATGAGAGGGGAGGTCCTTATGGCTACACCTTC. Its translation is CSVEDERGGPYGYTF.

The rearrangement links TRBV9 to TRBJ1-3; no clear D. The germline CDR1 and CDR2 sequences are SGDLS and YYNGEE. The CDR3 sequence is 15 residues long. The V and J ends lost 0 bases and 2 bases respectively, with 9 bases between them. In DNA form, the CDR3 reads TGTGCCAGCAGCGTAGCAGTCTCACCTGGAAACACCATATATTTT. It codes for CASSVAVSPGNTIYF.

The gene calls are TRBV9 and TRBJ1-4, with TRBD1 matching 7 bases. The CDR3 loop spans 14 amino acids. After removal of 2 bases from V and 3 bases from J, the junction contained 1 base not matched to a gene. The V gene's germline CDR1 is SGDLS and CDR2 YYNGEE. CDR3 coding DNA: TGTGCCAGCAGCGTCCAGGGGGCTAATGAAAAACTGTTTTTT. Translation gives CASSVQGANEKLFF.

The chain has TRBV19 and TRBJ2-7; D not resolved. The germline gives CDR1 LNHDA, CDR2 SQIVND (reference sequence). Trimming shortened V by 4 bases and J by 0 bases, and 16 bases separated the two germline ends. The CDR3 loop spans 16 amino acids. CDR3 sequence (DNA): TGTGCCAGTAGTACGAGGTGGATTGCCATCTCCTACGAGCAGTACTTC. This codes for CASSTRWIAISYEQYF. The full variable domain, rest sourced from reference TRBV19 and TRBJ2-7, is DGGITQSPKYLFRKEGQNVTLSCEQNLNHDAMYWYRQDPGQGLRLIYYSQIVNDFQKGDIAEGYSVSREKKESFPLTVTSAQKNPTAFYLCASSTRWIAISYEQYFGPGTRLTVT.

The chain recombines TRBV5-4 with TRBJ2-7; D remains unclear. This CDR3 comprises 13 residues. Trimming shortened V by 4 bases and J by 0 bases, and 8 bases separated the two germline ends. CDR1 and CDR2 (germline): SGHNT, YYREEE (reference sequence). CDR3 region: CASSAGLSYEQYF. The CDR3 DNA is TGTGCCAGCAGCGCCGGTCTCTCCTACGAGCAGTACTTC.

The chain uses TRBV7-2 and TRBJ1-2; 9 positions match TRBD1. With V trimmed by 1 base and J by 6 bases, 6 bases remained unmatched. The CDR3 consists of 15 residues. CDR1 is SGHTA, CDR2 FQGNSA, per germline. CDR3 coding DNA: TGTGCCAGCAGCTTAGTGGGACAGGGTGTGGATGGCTACACCTTC. Amino acids: CASSLVGQGVDGYTF.

V and J are TRBV7-2 and TRBJ2-7; unclear D gene. Germline CDR1 is SGHTA and CDR2 is FQGNSA. This CDR3 comprises 15 residues. The V gene lost 5 bases and the J gene lost 2 bases, with 16 bases spanning the gap. This CDR3 reads CASSLDMKPAYEQYF. The CDR3 DNA sequence: TGTGCCAGCAGCCTTGACATGAAGCCTGCCTACGAGCAGTACTTC.

This clone was counted a single time. The rearrangement joins TRBV11-3 to TRBJ1-5; no clear D. V was clipped by 3 bases and J by 2 bases, with 5 bases between them. Germline CDR1 is SGHNT and CDR2 is YENEEA. The length of the CDR3 is 13 residues. In DNA form, the CDR3 reads TGTGCCAGCAGCTTCGGGGGCAATCAGCCCCAGCATTTT. Protein: CASSFGGNQPQHF.

The chain carries TRBV25-1 and TRBJ2-1, with 10 bases that match TRBD2. CDR3 length: 16 amino acids. J lost 7 bases, V lost 0 bases, and 6 bases had no gene match. Germline CDR1 reads MGHDK; CDR2 reads SYGVNS. The CDR3 DNA sequence: TGTGCCAGCAGTGAATACAGGGTAGCGGGAGGAAATGAGCAGTTCTTC. Translated: CASSEYRVAGGNEQFF.

This clone was counted between two and nine times. This chain links TRBV6-5 with TRBJ2-7; D possibly corresponds to TRBD2 (5 bases). In germline, CDR1 is MNHEY, CDR2 SVGAGI. The CDR3 extends over 15 amino acids. V was cut by 6 bases and J by 2 bases, with 17 bases left in between. The CDR3 region is CASRLGSTSAYEQYF. Here the CDR3 DNA reads TGTGCCAGCAGGCTGGGGAGCACCTCAGCCTACGAGCAGTACTTC.

The chain is built from TRBV7-8 and TRBJ1-1, with D tentatively TRBD1 (6 bases). The CDR3 sequence is 13 residues long. V dropped 7 bases and J dropped 8 bases, with 17 bases sitting between them. Germline V gives CDR1 SGHVS, CDR2 FQNEAQ. In DNA form, the CDR3 reads TGTGCCAGCACCCTACGGACAGACAAGGAAGCTTTCTTT. Protein product: CASTLRTDKEAFF.

J is TRBJ2-3 and V is TRBV11-3, with TRBD1 as a possible D gene (6 bases). The CDR3 consists of 15 residues. Germline CDR1 and CDR2: SGHNT and YENEEA. V lost 5 bases, J lost 2 bases, and 14 bases lay in between. The CDR3 here is CASSPQDSYTDTQYF. The CDR3 DNA reads as TGTGCCAGCAGCCCACAGGACAGTTACACAGATACGCAGTATTTT.

This clone was seen a handful of times. The rearrangement links TRBV29-1 to TRBJ2-1; D possibly corresponds to TRBD2 (6 bases). There are 12 residues in the CDR3. Trimming took off 4 bases at V and 7 bases at J, with 11 bases between the two ends. CDR1 is SQVTM and CDR2 is ANQGSEA in the germline V gene. The CDR3 nucleotides read TGCAGCGTTGGAGGCGGGATTAATGAGCAGTTCTTC. This sequence encodes CSVGGGINEQFF.

This clone has just one count. The chain links TRBV5-4 to TRBJ1-6; 8 bases align to TRBD1. The V gene end was trimmed by 4 bases and the J gene end by 6 bases; junction bases not matched to a gene: 3. The CDR3 is 14 residues long. The germline V gene encodes CDR1 SGHNT and CDR2 YYREEE (reference sequence). The CDR3 protein is CASSMGQANSPLHF. CDR3 sequence (DNA): TGTGCCAGCAGCATGGGACAGGCTAATTCACCCCTCCACTTT.

This chain links TRBV30 with TRBJ1-5; no definite D call. Germline CDR1 is GTSNPN and CDR2 is SVGIG (reference sequence). The CDR3 contains 14 residues. Trimming took off 2 bases at V and 0 bases at J, with 8 bases between the two ends. In DNA form, the CDR3 reads TGTGCCTGGAGTCGGGTCGTTAGCAATCAGCCCCAGCATTTT. Encoded protein: CAWSRVVSNQPQHF.

This clone appeared once. The genes are TRBV27 and TRBJ2-3; D possibly corresponds to TRBD2 (5 bases). V gave up 3 bases and J gave up 3 bases, with 16 bases separating them. The CDR3 is 16 amino acids. Germline V gene data show CDR1 as MNHEY and CDR2 as SMNVEV (reference sequence). The CDR3 loop is CASSLGMLRRTDTQYF. Written as DNA, the CDR3 is TGTGCCAGCAGTTTGGGAATGCTCCGGAGGACAGATACGCAGTATTTT.

The V and J genes are TRBV30 and TRBJ1-6; D may be TRBD1 (5 bases). V was pared by 2 bases and J by 5 bases, with 13 bases between. The CDR3 covers 15 residues. Germline CDR1 reads GTSNPN; CDR2 reads SVGIG (reference sequence). The CDR3 sequence: CAWSSLGVDNSPLHF. DNA of the CDR3: TGTGCCTGGAGTAGCCTAGGGGTTGATAATTCACCCCTCCACTTT.

The V call is TRBV6-5, the J call TRBJ2-3, with TRBD2 matching 10 bases. CDR3 size: 12 residues. The V gene's germline CDR1 is MNHEY and CDR2 SVGAGI. The CDR3 coding sequence is TGTGCGACTAGCGGGTACACAGATACGCAGTATTTT. Its protein is CATSGYTDTQYF.

The chain is built from TRBV11-3 and TRBJ2-1; possibly TRBD2 for D (9 bases). Germline CDR1 reads SGHNT; CDR2 reads YENEEA. This CDR3 is 18 amino acids long. Between the trimmed V and J ends, which lost 0 bases and 10 bases, there was a span of 25 bases. The CDR3 loop is CASSLEGWGRGRGGEQFF. The CDR3 bases are TGTGCCAGCAGCTTAGAGGGGTGGGGCAGGGGGCGGGGGGGGGAGCAGTTCTTC. Using reference TRBV11-3 and TRBJ2-1 for the parts outside the CDR3, the full variable domain is EAGVVQSPRYKIIEKKQPVAFWCNPISGHNTLYWYLQNLGQGPELLIRYENEEAVDDSQLPKDRFSAERLKGVDSTLKIQPAELGDSAVYLCASSLEGWGRGRGGEQFFGPGTRLTVL.

This clone was seen a single time. This sequence joins TRBV6-1 and TRBJ2-7; TRBD2 agrees at 9 bases. Germline V gives CDR1 MNHNS, CDR2 SASEGT. V gave up 4 bases and J gave up 4 bases; unmatched junction bases: 14. The CDR3 length is 17 residues. The CDR3 loop reads CASSAQASGRISYEQYF. The CDR3 DNA is TGTGCCAGCAGTGCCCAGGCCAGCGGGAGGATCTCTTACGAGCAGTACTTC.

J is TRBJ1-1 and V is TRBV7-3, with TRBD1 identical over 8 bases. Looked up from germline, CDR1 is SGHTA and CDR2 is FQGTGA. This CDR3 has 13 amino acids. The trim removed 5 bases at V and 8 bases at J, leaving 7 bases unmatched. This chain's CDR3 is CASSLGQGREAFF. CDR3 bases: TGTGCCAGCAGCCTTGGACAGGGACGGGAAGCTTTCTTT.